This entry describes one T cell receptor (beta chain). What it recognizes is unknown. Germline V gene data show CDR1 as LNHNV and CDR2 as YYDKDF (reference sequence). The CDR3 runs to 18 residues. Trimming at V came to 2 bases and at J to 6 bases, leaving 10 bases not matched to a gene. TCRdb analysed the 5' RACE reads with MiXCR anew, one entry per CDR3 protein. The sample holds roughly 480,000 distinct CDR3 sequences, roughly 24% seen once. These data belong to a study of identical twins. Overall study findings and caveats: Fewer insertions were carried by abundant cord blood beta clonotypes, but none was seen in memory repertoires.

Separately, the same data were catalogued under a study of T cells expressing NK-cell markers. That work states: Dominant NKG2C+ clonotypes made up about 1.0-7.5% of CD8+ T cells in roughly 6 donors. There were four donors in whom these clonotypes also led the CD3+CD56-NKG2C+ fraction.

The chain has TRBV15 and TRBJ2-2; 12 nucleotides align to TRBD2. The receptor was isolated from a woman in her late teens or twenties in good health. Sequenced: CD4+ T cells sorted from blood. This chain's CDR3 is CATSRRISTSGSPGELFF. The CDR3 DNA reads TGTGCCACCAGCAGACGGATTTCGACTAGCGGGAGTCCCGGGGAGCTGTTTTTT.